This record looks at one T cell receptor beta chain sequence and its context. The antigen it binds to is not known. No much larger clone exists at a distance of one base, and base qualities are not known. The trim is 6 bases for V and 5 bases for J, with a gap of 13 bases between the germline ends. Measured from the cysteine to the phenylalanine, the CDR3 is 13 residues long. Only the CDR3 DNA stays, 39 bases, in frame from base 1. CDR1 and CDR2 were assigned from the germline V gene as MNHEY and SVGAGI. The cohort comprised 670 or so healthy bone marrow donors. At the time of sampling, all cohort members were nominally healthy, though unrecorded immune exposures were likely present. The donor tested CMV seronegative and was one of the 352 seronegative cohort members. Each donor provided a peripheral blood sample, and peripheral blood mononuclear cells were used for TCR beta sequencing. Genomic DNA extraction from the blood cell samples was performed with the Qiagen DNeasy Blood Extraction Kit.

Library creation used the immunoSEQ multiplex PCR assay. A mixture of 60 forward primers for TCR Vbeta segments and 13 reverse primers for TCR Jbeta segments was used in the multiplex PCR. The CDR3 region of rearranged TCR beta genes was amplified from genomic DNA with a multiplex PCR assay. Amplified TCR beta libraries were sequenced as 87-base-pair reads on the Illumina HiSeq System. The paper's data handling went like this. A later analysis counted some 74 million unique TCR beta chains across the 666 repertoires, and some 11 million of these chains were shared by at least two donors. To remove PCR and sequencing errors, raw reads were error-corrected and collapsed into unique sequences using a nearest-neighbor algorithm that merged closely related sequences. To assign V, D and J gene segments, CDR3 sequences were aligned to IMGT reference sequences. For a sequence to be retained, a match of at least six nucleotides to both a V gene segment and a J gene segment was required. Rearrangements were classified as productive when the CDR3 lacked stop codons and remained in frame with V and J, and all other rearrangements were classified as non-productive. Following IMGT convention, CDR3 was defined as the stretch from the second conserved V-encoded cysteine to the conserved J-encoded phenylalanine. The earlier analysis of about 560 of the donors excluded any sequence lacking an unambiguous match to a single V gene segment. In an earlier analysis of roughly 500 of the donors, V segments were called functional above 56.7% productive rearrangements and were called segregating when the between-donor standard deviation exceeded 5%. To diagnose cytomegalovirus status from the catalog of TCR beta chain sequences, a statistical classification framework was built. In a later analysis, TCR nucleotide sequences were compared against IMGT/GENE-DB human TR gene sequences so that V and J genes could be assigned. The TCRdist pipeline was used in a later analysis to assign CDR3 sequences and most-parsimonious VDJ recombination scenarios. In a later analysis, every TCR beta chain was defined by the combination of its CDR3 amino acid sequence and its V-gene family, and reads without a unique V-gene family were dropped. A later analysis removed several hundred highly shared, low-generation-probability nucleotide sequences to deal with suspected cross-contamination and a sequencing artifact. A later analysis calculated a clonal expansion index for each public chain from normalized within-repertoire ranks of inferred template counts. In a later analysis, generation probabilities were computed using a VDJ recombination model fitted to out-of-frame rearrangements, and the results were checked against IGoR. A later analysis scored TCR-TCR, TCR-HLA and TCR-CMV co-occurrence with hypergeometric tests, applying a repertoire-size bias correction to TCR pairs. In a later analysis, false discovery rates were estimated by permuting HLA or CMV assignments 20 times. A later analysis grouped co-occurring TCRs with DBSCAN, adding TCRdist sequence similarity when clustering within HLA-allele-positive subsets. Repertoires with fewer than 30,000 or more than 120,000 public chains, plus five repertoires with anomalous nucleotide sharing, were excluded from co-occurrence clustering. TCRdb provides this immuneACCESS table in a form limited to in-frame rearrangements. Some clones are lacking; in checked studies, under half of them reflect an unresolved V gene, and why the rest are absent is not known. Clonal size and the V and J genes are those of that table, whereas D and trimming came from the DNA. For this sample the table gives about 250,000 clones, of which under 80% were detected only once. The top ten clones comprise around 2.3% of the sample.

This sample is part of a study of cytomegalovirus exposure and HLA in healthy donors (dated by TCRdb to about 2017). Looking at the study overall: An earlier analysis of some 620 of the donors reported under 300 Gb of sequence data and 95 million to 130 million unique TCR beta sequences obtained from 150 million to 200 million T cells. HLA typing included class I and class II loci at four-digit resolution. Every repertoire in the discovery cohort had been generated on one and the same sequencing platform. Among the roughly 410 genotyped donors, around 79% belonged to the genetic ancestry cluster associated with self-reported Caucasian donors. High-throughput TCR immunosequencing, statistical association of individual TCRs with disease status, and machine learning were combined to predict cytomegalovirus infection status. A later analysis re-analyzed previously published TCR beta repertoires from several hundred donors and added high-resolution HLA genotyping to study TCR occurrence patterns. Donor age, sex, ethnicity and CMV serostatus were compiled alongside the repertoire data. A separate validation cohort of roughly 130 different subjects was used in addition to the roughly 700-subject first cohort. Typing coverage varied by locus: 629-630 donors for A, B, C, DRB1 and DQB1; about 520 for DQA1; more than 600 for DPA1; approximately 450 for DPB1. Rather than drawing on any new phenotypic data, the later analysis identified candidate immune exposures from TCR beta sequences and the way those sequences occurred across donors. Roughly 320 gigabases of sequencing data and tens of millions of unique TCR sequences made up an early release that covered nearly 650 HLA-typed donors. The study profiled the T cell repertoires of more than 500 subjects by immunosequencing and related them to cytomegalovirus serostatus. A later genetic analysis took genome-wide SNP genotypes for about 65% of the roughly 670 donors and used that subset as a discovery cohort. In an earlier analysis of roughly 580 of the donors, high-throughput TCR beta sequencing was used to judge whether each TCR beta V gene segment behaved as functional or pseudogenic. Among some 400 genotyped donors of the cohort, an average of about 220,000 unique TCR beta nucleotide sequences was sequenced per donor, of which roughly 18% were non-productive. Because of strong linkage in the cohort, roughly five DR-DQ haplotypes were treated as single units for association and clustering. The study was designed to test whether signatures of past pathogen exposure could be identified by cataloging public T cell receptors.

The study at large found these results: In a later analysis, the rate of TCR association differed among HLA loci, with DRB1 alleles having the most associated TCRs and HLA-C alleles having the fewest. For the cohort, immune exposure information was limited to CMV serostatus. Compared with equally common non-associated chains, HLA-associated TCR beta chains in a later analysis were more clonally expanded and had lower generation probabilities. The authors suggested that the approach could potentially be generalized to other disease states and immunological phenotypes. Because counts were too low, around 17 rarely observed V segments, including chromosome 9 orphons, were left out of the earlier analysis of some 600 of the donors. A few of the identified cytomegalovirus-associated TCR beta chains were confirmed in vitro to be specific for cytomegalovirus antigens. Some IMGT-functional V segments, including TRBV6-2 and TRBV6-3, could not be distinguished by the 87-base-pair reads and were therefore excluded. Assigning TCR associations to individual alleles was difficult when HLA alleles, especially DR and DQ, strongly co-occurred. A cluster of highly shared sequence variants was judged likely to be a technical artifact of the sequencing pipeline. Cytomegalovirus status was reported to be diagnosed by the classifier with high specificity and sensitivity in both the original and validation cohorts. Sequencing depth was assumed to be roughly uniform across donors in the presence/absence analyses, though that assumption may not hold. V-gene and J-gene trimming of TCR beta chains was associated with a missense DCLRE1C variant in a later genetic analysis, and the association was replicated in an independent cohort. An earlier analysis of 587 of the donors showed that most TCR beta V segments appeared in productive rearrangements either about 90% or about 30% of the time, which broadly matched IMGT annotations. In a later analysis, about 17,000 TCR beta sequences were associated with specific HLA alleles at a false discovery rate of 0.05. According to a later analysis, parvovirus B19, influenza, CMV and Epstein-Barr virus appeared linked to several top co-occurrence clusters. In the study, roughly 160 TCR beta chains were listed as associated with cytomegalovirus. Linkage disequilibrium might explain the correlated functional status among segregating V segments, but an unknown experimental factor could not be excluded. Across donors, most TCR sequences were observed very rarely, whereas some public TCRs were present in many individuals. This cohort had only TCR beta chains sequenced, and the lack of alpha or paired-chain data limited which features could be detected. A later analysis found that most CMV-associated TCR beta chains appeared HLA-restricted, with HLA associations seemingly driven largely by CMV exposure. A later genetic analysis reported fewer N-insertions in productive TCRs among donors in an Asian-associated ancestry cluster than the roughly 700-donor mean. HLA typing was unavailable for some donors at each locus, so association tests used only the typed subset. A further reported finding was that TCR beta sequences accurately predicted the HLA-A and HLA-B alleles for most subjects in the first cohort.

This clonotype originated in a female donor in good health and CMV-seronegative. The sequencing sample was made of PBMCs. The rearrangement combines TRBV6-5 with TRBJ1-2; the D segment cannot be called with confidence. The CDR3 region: CASRISRVYGYTF. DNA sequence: TGTGCCAGCAGAATATCACGGGTTTATGGCTACACCTTC.